The 14 T cell receptor beta chains presented below share a single source sample, sequenced in a study of control samples from healthy donors and cancer patients. The method was immunoSEQ multiplex PCR; TCRdb's version includes in-frame clones alone and lacks a portion of them. The sample has about 190,000 clones, just under 95% seen once. Sequenced sample: blood. The receptors were gathered from a man younger than 30 in good health.

The rearrangement links TRBV5-6 to TRBJ1-2, with TRBD1 as a possible D gene (6 bases). Between the trimmed V and J ends, which lost 0 bases and 8 bases, there was a span of 8 bases. Germline lookup yields CDR1 SGHDT and CDR2 YYEEEE. The CDR3 consists of 12 residues. CDR3: CASSLVGTGYTF. The CDR3 bases are TGTGCCAGCAGCTTGGTAGGGACAGGCTACACCTTC.

The V call is TRBV9, the J call TRBJ2-6; a weak D match, TRBD2 (5 bases). CDR1 and CDR2 from the germline V gene are SGDLS and YYNGEE. CDR3 size: 16 residues. V was trimmed by 2 bases and J by 4 bases, leaving 13 bases between them. Here the CDR3 reads CASSVRGPGGANVLTF. The CDR3 nucleotides are TGTGCCAGCAGCGTCCGGGGTCCCGGGGGGGCCAACGTCCTGACTTTC.

The gene calls are TRBV12-5 and TRBJ1-6; 7 bases map to TRBD1. With 4 bases clipped from V and 8 bases from J, the junction kept 8 bases outside the gene matches. The CDR3 sequence is 15 residues long. Germline CDR1 reads LGHNT; CDR2 reads FRNRAP. CDR3 sequence (DNA): TGTGCTAGTGGTTCTTCGACAGGGACTGATTCACCCCTCCACTTT. This codes for CASGSSTGTDSPLHF.

V usage is TRBV12-2 and J usage is TRBJ1-4; TRBD1, the D gene given by the table, was not confirmed from the DNA. TRBV12-2 is flagged as a pseudogene. The CDR3 totals 12 residues. The CDR3 is CASRFQGEKLFF. For the CDR3, the DNA is TGTGCAAGTCGCTTTCAGGGGGAAAAACTGTTTTTT.

V gene TRBV28 combines with J gene TRBJ1-1; D is possibly TRBD1 (6 bases). The CDR3 has 14 residues. Trimming stripped 6 bases from V and 4 bases from J, with 15 bases between. The germline gives CDR1 MDHEN, CDR2 SYDVKM. CDR3 nucleotides: TGTGCCAGCAGAGAGGACAGCTGGGGCACTGAAGCTTTCTTT. It is translated as CASREDSWGTEAFF.

The chain employs TRBV7-3 and TRBJ2-2; 9 nucleotides agree with TRBD1. V shed 4 bases and J 1 base; nucleotides not matched to a gene: 4. CDR1 SGHTA and CDR2 FQGTGA come from the germline V gene. The CDR3 sequence is 16 residues long. CDR3 sequence: CASSSPGQGNTGELFF. As DNA, the CDR3 is TGTGCCAGCAGCTCTCCGGGACAGGGGAACACCGGGGAGCTGTTTTTT.

The table lists this clone with a count of one. V usage is TRBV7-9 and J usage is TRBJ1-4; maybe TRBD1 (5 bases). CDR1 and CDR2 from the germline V gene are SEHNR and FQNEAQ (reference sequence). The V end lost 7 bases, the J end lost 7 bases, and 13 bases lay between the germline ends. The CDR3 is 13 residues long. The CDR3 loop reads CASNGGFGEKLFF. The DNA of the CDR3 is TGTGCCAGCAACGGGGGGTTTGGTGAAAAACTGTTTTTT. The whole variable domain, filled in from reference TRBV7-9 and TRBJ1-4, reads DTGVSQNPRHKITKRGQNVTFRCDPISEHNRLYWYRQTLGQGPEFLTYFQNEAQLEKSRLLSDRFSAERPKGSFSTLEIQRTEQGDSAMYLCASNGGFGEKLFFGSGTQLSVL.

In the case of this clone: Other DNA sequences from this sample encode an identical CDR3 as well. V usage is TRBV5-1 and J usage is TRBJ2-3; no firm D call. Germline V gives CDR1 SGHRS, CDR2 YFSETQ. The CDR3 length is 11 residues. V lost 5 bases and J 2 bases, leaving 3 bases between the germline ends. CDR3 sequence (DNA): TGCGCCAGCAGTAACACAGATACGCAGTATTTT. It yields the protein CASSNTDTQYF.

This clone has a handful of counts. V gene TRBV23-1 combines with J gene TRBJ1-5; D perhaps matches TRBD1 (5 bases). TRBV23-1 belongs to the ORF category, with a function that is uncertain. This CDR3 spans 15 amino acids. V lost 4 bases and J 3 bases, leaving 13 bases between the germline ends. The CDR3 region has the DNA TGCGCCAGCAGTCGCAGGGCGGAAAACAATCAGCCCCAGCATTTT. Encoded protein: CASSRRAENNQPQHF.

This clone was observed a single time. The chain has TRBV19 and TRBJ2-2, with D unresolved. Trimming stripped 1 base from V and 1 base from J, with 7 bases between. Germline V CDR1 and CDR2: LNHDA, SQIVND (reference sequence). The CDR3 contains 15 residues. CDR3 protein: CASSIAYLNTGELFF. The DNA for the CDR3 is TGTGCCAGTAGTATAGCTTACTTGAACACCGGGGAGCTGTTTTTT.

The CDR3: CAWSGGGDGYTF. Written as DNA, the CDR3 is TGTGCCTGGAGTGGAGGGGGCGATGGCTACACCTTC. The chain links TRBV30 to TRBJ1-2; TRBD1 matches 7 bases. CDR3 length equals 12 residues. Germline V gene lookup returns CDR1 GTSNPN and CDR2 SVGIG (reference sequence). Germline trimming cut 1 base from V and 6 bases from J; bases unmatched to any gene: 2.

The V gene is TRBV6-4, the J gene TRBJ2-3, with TRBD2 as a possible D gene (6 bases). Per germline, CDR1 MRHNA and CDR2 SNTAGT. Trimming stripped 5 bases from V and 4 bases from J, with 16 bases between. This CDR3 is built from 15 residues. The CDR3, as DNA: TGTGCCAGCAGTTTAACGGCGGGGAATCCAGATACGCAGTATTTT. Translating gives CASSLTAGNPDTQYF.

This chain uses TRBV5-1 with TRBJ2-3; D gene uncertain. V was pared by 6 bases and J by 6 bases, with 20 bases between. This CDR3 comprises 15 residues. Per the germline V gene, CDR1 is SGHRS and CDR2 is YFSETQ. CDR3 nucleotide sequence: TGCGCCAGCACCAACCACCAGGCCATTACGGATACGCAGTATTTT. As protein: CASTNHQAITDTQYF.

The gene calls are TRBV18 and TRBJ2-7, with D perhaps matching TRBD2 (6 bases). CDR1 is KGHSH, CDR2 LQKENI, per germline. V lost 3 bases and J 6 bases, leaving 9 bases between the germline ends. This CDR3 comprises 12 residues. The CDR3 region is CASSPGGSEQYF. The CDR3, as DNA: TGTGCCAGCTCACCCGGGGGTAGCGAGCAGTACTTC.